This T cell receptor (beta chain) came from a study of blood T cell repertoires in COVID-19. Study-wide background: Acute and convalescent COVID-19 samples came from the United States, Italy and Spain. PBMCs, B-cell-depleted T cells, or T cells provided the cDNA or gDNA that made up the material.

Enrolled during active infection, Seattle patients were then followed longitudinally. As handled by the study authors: Reference gene primers were amplified, and this amplification served to estimate nucleated cell counts. Measured with immunoSEQ multiplex PCR; TCRdb has only the in-frame clones, and not every one. For V, J and clone size, that table is used; D and trimming come from the DNA. The sample has about 46,000 clones, 80% to 90% seen once. Germline CDR1 and CDR2: MNHEY and SMNVEV (reference sequence). J gave up 2 bases and V 5 bases, and 16 bases lay outside the gene matches. CDR3 length: 18 residues.

The receptor was derived from an elderly woman with COVID-19, enrolled during active disease. The chain couples TRBV27 to TRBJ2-7; TRBD2 matches 9 bases. The sequencing input was peripheral blood. CDR3 DNA sequence: TGTGCCAGCAGTCCTTGGAGGACGGCGGGAGGGGATACCTACGAGCAGTACTTC. Its translation: CASSPWRTAGGDTYEQYF.